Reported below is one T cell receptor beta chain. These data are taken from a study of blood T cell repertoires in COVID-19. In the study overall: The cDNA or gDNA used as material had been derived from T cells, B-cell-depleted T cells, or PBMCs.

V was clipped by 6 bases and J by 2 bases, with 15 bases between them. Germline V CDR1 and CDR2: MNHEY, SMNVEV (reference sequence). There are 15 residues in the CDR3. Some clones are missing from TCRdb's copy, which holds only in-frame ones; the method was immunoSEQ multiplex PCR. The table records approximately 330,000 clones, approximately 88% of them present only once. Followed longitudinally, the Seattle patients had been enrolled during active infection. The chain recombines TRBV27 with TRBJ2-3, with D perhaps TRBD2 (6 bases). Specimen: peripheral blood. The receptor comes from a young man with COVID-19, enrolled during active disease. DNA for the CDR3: TGTGCCAGCAGCTCTGAGCGCGGGACCACAGATACGCAGTATTTT. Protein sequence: CASSSERGTTDTQYF.